The 19 T cell receptor beta chains reported below all come from one sample, sequenced in a study of cytomegalovirus exposure and HLA in healthy donors. PCR primers comprised 60 Vbeta and 13 Jbeta primers. Assay used: immunoSEQ multiplex PCR; TCRdb lists only in-frame clones, some missing. The sample contains about 98,000 clones, around 68% of which appear only once. Sequencing input: PBMCs. The receptors derive from a man aged 50-60 years in good health and CMV-seronegative.

This clone was observed a few times. The gene calls are TRBV9 and TRBJ2-7, with TRBD1 identical over 7 bases. The CDR3 is 14 residues long. With 4 bases clipped from V and 7 bases from J, the junction kept 11 bases outside the gene matches. In germline, CDR1 is SGDLS, CDR2 YYNGEE. DNA of the CDR3: TGTGCCAGCAGCTACGTGGGACAGTTTAAGGAGCAGTACTTC. It codes for CASSYVGQFKEQYF.

The chain has TRBV29-1 and TRBJ2-5; no clear D gene. The DNA matches TRBJ2-7 better at its end, which makes the J call doubtful. This CDR3 comprises 14 residues. Germline lookup yields CDR1 SQVTM and CDR2 ANQGSEA. Here the CDR3 reads CSVEVFAVTYEQYF. CDR3 in DNA: TGCAGCGTTGAAGTCTTCGCGGTGACCTACGAGCAGTACTTC.

The rearrangement joins TRBV5-6 to TRBJ1-3; D ambiguous. The germline V gene has CDR1 SGHDT and CDR2 YYEEEE. The V end lost 4 bases, the J end lost 0 bases, and 5 bases lay between the germline ends. The CDR3 consists of 13 residues. DNA for the CDR3: TGTGCCAGCAGCGGTAGCTCTGGAAACACCATATATTTT. This sequence encodes CASSGSSGNTIYF.

This clone was counted between two and nine times. V is TRBV4-1 and J is TRBJ1-2, with 7 bases that match TRBD1. From germline, CDR1 is MGHRA and CDR2 YSYEKL. This CDR3 contains 14 residues. Trimming at V came to 3 bases and at J to 4 bases, leaving 5 bases not matched to a gene. The CDR3 region has the DNA TGCGCCAGCAGCCATCAAGGACAGGCCTATGGCTACACCTTC. It yields the protein CASSHQGQAYGYTF.

The table lists this clone with a few counts. The chain has TRBV5-1 and TRBJ2-1, with 7 bases identical to TRBD1. V dropped 1 base and J dropped 5; count of bases not matched to a gene: 6. This CDR3 has 15 amino acids. Germline V lookup: CDR1 SGHRS, CDR2 YFSETQ. CDR3 sequence: CASSLWDSSNNEQFF. The DNA of the CDR3 is TGCGCCAGCAGCTTGTGGGACAGCTCAAACAATGAGCAGTTCTTC.

This rearrangement joins TRBV6-5 to TRBJ2-2; D may be TRBD1 (5 bases). V was clipped by 4 bases and J by 6 bases, with 9 bases between them. Germline CDR1 MNHEY, CDR2 SVGAGI. This CDR3 is 13 amino acids long. As DNA, the CDR3 is TGTGCCAGCAGTTCTGGCAGGGCCGGGGAGCTGTTTTTT. Its protein is CASSSGRAGELFF.

The chain recombines TRBV19 with TRBJ1-1; 8 bases map to TRBD1. CDR3 length: 15 amino acids. Germline lookup yields CDR1 LNHDA and CDR2 SQIVND (reference sequence). Unmatched junction bases numbered 4, after V lost 3 bases and J lost 1 base. CDR3 DNA sequence: TGTGCCAGTAGTATCCAGGGGGCAGGGAACACTGAAGCTTTCTTT. It codes for CASSIQGAGNTEAFF.

V is TRBV18 and J is TRBJ1-2; D uncertain. In germline, CDR1 is KGHSH, CDR2 LQKENI. The CDR3 extends over 13 amino acids. V lost 0 bases to trimming and J lost 4 bases, with 6 bases between them. The CDR3 DNA reads as TGTGCCAGCTCACCACCAAACAGCTATGGCTACACCTTC. This sequence encodes CASSPPNSYGYTF. The full variable domain, its missing parts supplied by reference TRBV18 and TRBJ1-2, is NAGVMQNPRHLVRRRGQEARLRCSPMKGHSHVYWYRQLPEEGLKFMVYLQKENIIDESGMPKERFSAEFPKEGPSILRIQQVVRGDSAAYFCASSPPNSYGYTFGSGTRLTVV.

The chain joins TRBV2 to TRBJ1-5; 7 bases line up with TRBD1. V shed 5 bases, J shed 4 bases, and the junction held 5 bases outside the gene matches. This CDR3 contains 14 residues. Germline CDR1 SNHLY, CDR2 FYNNEI. The CDR3 spells CASSPTGENQPQHF. In nucleotides, the CDR3 is TGTGCCAGCAGTCCAACAGGGGAAAATCAGCCCCAGCATTTT.

This rearrangement joins TRBV28 to TRBJ1-2, with 9 bases lining up with TRBD1. Per the germline V gene, CDR1 is MDHEN and CDR2 is SYDVKM. The ends lost 6 bases at V and 5 bases at J; junction bases unmatched: 10. The CDR3 has 15 amino acids. The CDR3 region is CASSLRDRAVYGYTF. The CDR3 bases are TGTGCCAGCAGCCTCCGGGACAGGGCCGTATATGGCTACACCTTC.

This clone turned up a few times. V is TRBV7-9 and J is TRBJ2-1, with D possibly TRBD1 on 6 matching bases. Germline loops: CDR1 SEHNR, CDR2 FQNEAQ (reference sequence). The CDR3 has 14 amino acids. V was clipped by 5 bases and J by 3 bases, with 11 bases between them. The CDR3 region is CASSGTDSYNEQFF. For the CDR3, the DNA is TGTGCCAGCAGCGGAACGGACAGCTACAATGAGCAGTTCTTC.

V and J are TRBV11-2 and TRBJ2-3; unclear D gene. V was shortened by 7 bases and J by 6 bases, with 23 bases between the two germline ends. The CDR3 runs 16 residues. Germline V gives CDR1 SGHAT, CDR2 FQNNGV. For the CDR3, the DNA is TGTGCCAGCACCGTAACGCCGCGAGCTGCCCTTGATACGCAGTATTTT. Translated: CASTVTPRAALDTQYF.

The CDR3 reads CASSPRWRASNEQFF. The CDR3 bases are TGTGCCAGCAGTCCACGGTGGAGGGCATCCAATGAGCAGTTCTTC. The chain uses TRBV25-1 and TRBJ2-1; D is perhaps TRBD2 (6 bases). This CDR3 is built from 15 residues. Germline CDR1 reads MGHDK; CDR2 reads SYGVNS. Trimming took 5 bases from V and 6 from J, leaving 17 bases between them. Supplemented by reference TRBV25-1 and TRBJ2-1, the full variable domain reads EADIYQTPRYLVIGTGKKITLECSQTMGHDKMYWYQQDPGMELHLIHYSYGVNSTEKGDLSSESTVSRIRTEHFPLTLESARPSHTSQYLCASSPRWRASNEQFFGPGTRLTVL.

This clone showed up just a few times. The CDR3 coding sequence is TGTGCCAGCACTCCTAGCGAATCCCAAGAGACCCAGTACTTC. Its translation: CASTPSESQETQYF. This rearrangement joins TRBV9 to TRBJ2-5; weak D call: TRBD2 (6 bases). Germline V lookup: CDR1 SGDLS, CDR2 YYNGEE. Trimming pared 6 bases from V and 1 base from J, leaving 13 bases between. The CDR3 spans 14 residues.

The chain combines TRBV4-2 with TRBJ1-2; 7 nucleotides match TRBD1. The germline V gene encodes CDR1 LGHNA and CDR2 YNFKEQ. V lost 3 bases, J lost 3 bases, and 4 bases stayed unmatched. This CDR3 spans 14 amino acids. The CDR3 sequence is CASSQAQGDYGYTF. For the CDR3, the DNA is TGTGCCAGCAGCCAGGCCCAGGGGGACTATGGCTACACCTTC.

The rearrangement joins TRBV6-1 to TRBJ2-7, with D uncertain. Germline values: CDR1 MNHNS, CDR2 SASEGT. The CDR3 has 10 amino acids. Between the trimmed V and J ends, which lost 8 bases and 5 bases, there was a span of 7 bases. The CDR3 DNA follows: TGTGCCAGCCGTTCCCACGAGCAGTACTTC. It translates to CASRSHEQYF.

On this clone: In the same sample, other DNA sequences code for this CDR3. The V and J genes are TRBV18 and TRBJ1-6; D call uncertain. With 3 bases removed from V and 8 bases from J, the gap between germline ends came to 8 bases. Germline lookup yields CDR1 KGHSH and CDR2 LQKENI. The CDR3 sequence is 13 residues long. The CDR3 region is CASSPGRDSPLHF. The CDR3 nucleotides read TGTGCCAGCTCACCCGGGAGAGATTCACCCCTCCACTTT.

V usage is TRBV7-9 and J usage is TRBJ2-3, with D uncertain. Germline CDR1 reads SEHNR; CDR2 reads FQNEAQ (reference sequence). The CDR3 length is 13 residues. V shed 11 bases and J shed 3 bases, with 15 bases lying between them. CDR3 loop: CALPVGVTDTQYF. In DNA, the CDR3 is TGTGCCCTACCCGTGGGCGTGACAGATACGCAGTATTTT.

This clone turned up a few times. The chain employs TRBV7-2 and TRBJ1-5; 8 bases match TRBD1. Germline assignment: CDR1 SGHTA and CDR2 FQGNSA. This CDR3 has 13 residues. V lost 5 bases, J lost 6 bases, and 3 bases stayed unmatched. DNA of the CDR3: TGTGCCAGCAGCCGACAGGGGTTTCAGCCCCAGCATTTT. Its protein product is CASSRQGFQPQHF.